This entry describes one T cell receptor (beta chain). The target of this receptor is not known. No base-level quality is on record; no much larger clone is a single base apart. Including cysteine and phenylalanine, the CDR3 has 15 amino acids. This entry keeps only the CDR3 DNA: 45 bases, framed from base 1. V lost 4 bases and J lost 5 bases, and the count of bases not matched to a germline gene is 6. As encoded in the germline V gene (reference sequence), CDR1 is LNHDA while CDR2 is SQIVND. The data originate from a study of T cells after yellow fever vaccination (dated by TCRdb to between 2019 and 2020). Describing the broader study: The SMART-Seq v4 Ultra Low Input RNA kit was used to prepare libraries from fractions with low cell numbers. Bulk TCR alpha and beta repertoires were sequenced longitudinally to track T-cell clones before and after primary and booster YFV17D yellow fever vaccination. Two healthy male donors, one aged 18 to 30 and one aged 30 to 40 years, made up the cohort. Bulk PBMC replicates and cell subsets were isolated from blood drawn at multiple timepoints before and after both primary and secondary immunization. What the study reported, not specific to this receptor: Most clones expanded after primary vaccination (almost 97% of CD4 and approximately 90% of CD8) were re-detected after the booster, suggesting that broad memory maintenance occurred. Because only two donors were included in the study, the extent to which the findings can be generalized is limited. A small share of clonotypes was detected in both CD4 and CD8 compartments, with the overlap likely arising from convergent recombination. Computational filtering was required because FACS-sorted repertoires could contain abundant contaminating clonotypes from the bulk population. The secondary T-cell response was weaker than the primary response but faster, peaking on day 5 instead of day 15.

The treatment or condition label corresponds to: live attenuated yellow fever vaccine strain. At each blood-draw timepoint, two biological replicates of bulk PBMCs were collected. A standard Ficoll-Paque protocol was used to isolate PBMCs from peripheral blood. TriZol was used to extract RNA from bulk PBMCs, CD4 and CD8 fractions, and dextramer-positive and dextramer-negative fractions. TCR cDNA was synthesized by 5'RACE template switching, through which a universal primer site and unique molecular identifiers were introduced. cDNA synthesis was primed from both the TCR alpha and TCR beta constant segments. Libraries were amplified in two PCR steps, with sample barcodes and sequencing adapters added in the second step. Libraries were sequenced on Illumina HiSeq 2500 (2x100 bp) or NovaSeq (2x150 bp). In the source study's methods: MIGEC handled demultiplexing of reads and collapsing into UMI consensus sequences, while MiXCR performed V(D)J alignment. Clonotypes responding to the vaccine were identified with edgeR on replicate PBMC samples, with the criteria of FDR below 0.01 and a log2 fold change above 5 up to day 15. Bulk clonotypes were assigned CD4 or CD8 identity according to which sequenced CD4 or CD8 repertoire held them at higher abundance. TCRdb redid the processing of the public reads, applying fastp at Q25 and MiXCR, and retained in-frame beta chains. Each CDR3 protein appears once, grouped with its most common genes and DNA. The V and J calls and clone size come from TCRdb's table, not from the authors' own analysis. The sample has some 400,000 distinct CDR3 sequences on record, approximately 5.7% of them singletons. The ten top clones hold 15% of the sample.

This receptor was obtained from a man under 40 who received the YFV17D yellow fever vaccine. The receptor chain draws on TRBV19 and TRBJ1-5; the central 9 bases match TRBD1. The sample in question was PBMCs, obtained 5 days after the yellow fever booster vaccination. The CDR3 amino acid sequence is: CASSSRDRAYQPQHF. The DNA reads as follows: TGTGCCAGTAGTAGCCGGGACAGGGCTTATCAGCCCCAGCATTTT.